This TCR beta chain originates from a study of molecular identifiers for immune sequencing clone quantification. Study in general: In replicates, RNA taken from roughly 20,000 or 100,000 naive CD8 cells was divided five ways, and four portions underwent sequencing.

MiXCR, run by TCRdb on the PCR reads, gives a single entry per CDR3 protein. There are roughly 71,000 distinct CDR3 sequences in the sample; approximately 17% occur only once, and 1.5% to 1.9% lies in the top ten. In its sample, this clonotype was seen many times. CDR1 and CDR2 (germline): KGHDR, SFDVKD. The germline V and J ends were trimmed by 5 bases and 0 bases, with 18 bases remaining between them. This CDR3 spans 18 amino acids. This chain links TRBV24-1 with TRBJ2-2, with D perhaps TRBD1 (5 bases). The receptor comes from a human donor in good health. Some libraries in this study had Jurkat cell RNA spiked in. The sequenced material came from naive CD8+ T cells from blood, with Jurkat cell RNA spiked in. As for subset: FACS-sorted CD8+CD4-CCR7+CD45RA+ naive T cells. As DNA, the CDR3 is TGTGCCACCAGTGGTGCTGAAACCGCCAGGGCGAACACCGGGGAGCTGTTTTTT. Translation gives CATSGAETARANTGELFF.